A selection of T cell receptor beta chains follows, all from one sample in a study of blood T cell repertoires in COVID-19. Data came from immunoSEQ multiplex PCR; TCRdb stores just in-frame clones and leaves some out. The table has approximately 260,000 clones, around 88% seen once. The sequenced material came from PBMCs or T cells enriched from blood (not recorded which). The receptors were gathered from a woman in her 40s with acute COVID-19. The CDR3 runs from the conserved cysteine through the conserved F or W. A D gene is named only where the DNA matches it firmly. Expanded clones are given a class, and other clones once, few, many or no size at all.

V gene: TRBV12-3/TRBV12-4; clone size: NA; J gene: TRBJ2-1; D gene: NA; CDR3 length: 13; CDR3 protein: CASRQFFDNEQFF; CDR3 DNA: TGTGCCAGCAGACAGTTCTTTGACAATGAGCAGTTCTTC
V gene: TRBV14; clone size: NA; J gene: TRBJ2-5; D gene: NA; CDR3 length: 14; CDR3 protein: CASSQEQVGGTQYF; CDR3 DNA: TGTGCCAGCAGCCAAGAACAGGTGGGCGGGACCCAGTACTTC
V gene: TRBV2; clone size: NA; J gene: TRBJ1-4; D gene: NA; CDR3 length: 12; CDR3 protein: CASSPSSEKLFF; CDR3 DNA: TGTGCCAGCAGTCCATCCAGTGAAAAACTGTTTTTT
V gene: TRBV18; clone size: once; J gene: TRBJ1-1; D gene: NA; CDR3 length: 15; CDR3 protein: CASSANRAGNTEAFF; CDR3 DNA: TGTGCCAGCTCAGCAAACAGGGCGGGTAACACTGAAGCTTTCTTT
V gene: TRBV2; clone size: NA; J gene: TRBJ1-5; D gene: NA; CDR3 length: 14; CDR3 protein: CASSDRGSNQPQHF; CDR3 DNA: TGTGCCAGCAGTGACAGGGGTAGCAATCAGCCCCAGCATTTT
V gene: TRBV9; clone size: once; J gene: TRBJ1-1; D gene: TRBD1; CDR3 length: 17; CDR3 protein: CASSRSGTGIGNTEAFF; CDR3 DNA: TGTGCCAGCAGCCGTTCCGGGACAGGGATCGGAAACACTGAAGCTTTCTTT
V gene: TRBV15; clone size: few; J gene: TRBJ1-2; D gene: TRBD1; CDR3 length: 15; CDR3 protein: CATSRASRDRDGYTF; CDR3 DNA: TGTGCCACCAGCAGAGCGTCCCGGGACAGGGATGGCTACACCTTC
V gene: TRBV6-5; clone size: NA; J gene: TRBJ1-1; D gene: TRBD1; CDR3 length: 15; CDR3 protein: CASRWRSGTGTEAFF; CDR3 DNA: TGTGCCAGCAGGTGGAGGTCCGGGACAGGGACTGAAGCTTTCTTT
V gene: TRBV10-3; clone size: NA; J gene: TRBJ1-1; D gene: TRBD1; CDR3 length: 14; CDR3 protein: CAISGQGVNTEAFF; CDR3 DNA: TGTGCCATCAGCGGACAGGGAGTGAACACTGAAGCTTTCTTT
V gene: TRBV29-1; clone size: once; J gene: TRBJ1-2; D gene: NA; CDR3 length: 11; CDR3 protein: CSVEQRYGYTF; CDR3 DNA: TGCAGCGTTGAACAGCGCTATGGCTACACCTTC
V gene: TRBV12-3/TRBV12-4; clone size: NA; J gene: TRBJ1-4; D gene: TRBD1; CDR3 length: 12; CDR3 protein: CASSDRGEKLFF; CDR3 DNA: TGTGCCAGCAGTGACAGGGGCGAAAAACTGTTTTTT
V gene: TRBV15; clone size: NA; J gene: TRBJ2-1; D gene: TRBD2; CDR3 length: 15; CDR3 protein: CATSARLARANEQFF; CDR3 DNA: TGTGCCACCAGCGCCCGACTAGCGAGAGCCAATGAGCAGTTCTTC
V gene: TRBV27; clone size: NA; J gene: TRBJ1-2; D gene: NA; CDR3 length: 14; CDR3 protein: CASSFLGANYGYTF; CDR3 DNA: TGTGCCAGCAGTTTTTTAGGGGCTAACTATGGCTACACCTTC
V gene: TRBV21-1; clone size: once; J gene: TRBJ1-6; D gene: NA; CDR3 length: 16; CDR3 protein: CASSKDPGQAPSPLHF; CDR3 DNA: TGTGCCAGCAGCAAAGACCCGGGACAGGCTCCGTCACCCCTCCACTTT
V gene: TRBV27; clone size: NA; J gene: TRBJ2-7; D gene: TRBD1; CDR3 length: 16; CDR3 protein: CASSLYRTGGPYEQYF; CDR3 DNA: TGTGCCAGCAGTTTATATCGGACAGGGGGGCCCTACGAGCAGTACTTC